One T cell receptor beta chain is described in this entry. It was with a sample-barcoded 5' primer and a J-beta primer mix that a second PCR of about 7 to 12 cycles was run. In TCRdb, the 5' RACE reads were re-called with MiXCR into one record per CDR3 protein. The sample holds 1.5 million to 1.9 million distinct CDR3 sequences, around 40% seen once. Donors gave around 9.8 milliliters of peripheral blood apiece. CDR3 length: 11 amino acids. V lost 11 bases, J lost 7 bases, and 12 bases lay in between. This record comes from a study of blood T cells in healthy people across ages. Sequenced: blood. This TCR derives from a woman under 30 in good health. The rearrangement uses TRBV12-3 or TRBV12-4 and TRBJ2-1; a possible D gene is TRBD2 (5 bases). CDR3 DNA: TGTGCCGCCGACCGGGGAAATGAGCAGTTCTTC. Amino acids: CAADRGNEQFF.